These 25 T cell receptor beta chains were all obtained from the same sample, sequenced in a study of T cell responses to AZD1222 COVID-19 vaccine. The method was immunoSEQ multiplex PCR; TCRdb's version includes in-frame clones alone and lacks a portion of them. The data hold about 130,000 clones, with just over 90% observed a single time. Sequencing used peripheral blood, obtained on day 0 of AZD1222 vaccination. The receptor source for this set is an adult in good health.

The CDR3 region has the DNA TGTGCCAGCTCACCACCGGAAAGGGGACAGATACAAGAGACCCAGTACTTC. Protein sequence: CASSPPERGQIQETQYF. This chain joins TRBV18 and TRBJ2-5, with 7 positions matching TRBD1. The CDR3 loop spans 17 amino acids. The germline CDR1 and CDR2 sequences are KGHSH and LQKENI. V shed 0 bases and J 2 bases; nucleotides not matched to a gene: 9.

This rearrangement joins TRBV5-4 to TRBJ2-2, with D perhaps being TRBD1 or TRBD2 (5 bases each). V shed 4 bases and J shed 4 bases, with 17 bases lying between them. The CDR3 covers 16 residues. The V gene's germline CDR1 is SGHNT and CDR2 YYREEE (reference sequence). The CDR3 DNA is TGTGCCAGCAGCCGCAGAGGTGCCGGGACCACCGGGGAGCTGTTTTTT. Translated: CASSRRGAGTTGELFF.

This sequence joins TRBV7-2 and TRBJ2-7; D is unclear. CDR3 length: 14 residues. The germline V gene has CDR1 SGHTA and CDR2 FQGNSA. Trimming pared 6 bases from V and 0 bases from J, leaving 12 bases between. The DNA of the CDR3 is TGTGCCAGCAGTCAAGGACCTAGCTCCTACGAGCAGTACTTC. Its translation: CASSQGPSSYEQYF.

This chain links TRBV15 with TRBJ2-7; D may be TRBD1 or TRBD2 (5 bases each). The CDR3 is made up of 16 amino acids. V was clipped by 1 base and J by 0 bases, with 13 bases between them. Germline lookup yields CDR1 LNHNV and CDR2 YYDKDF (reference sequence). CDR3 amino acids: CATSRGTGTDSYEQYF. CDR3 in DNA: TGTGCCACCAGCAGAGGTACCGGGACGGACTCCTACGAGCAGTACTTC.

V and J are TRBV7-2 and TRBJ1-2; 7 bases agree with TRBD1. Trimming cost V 5 bases and J 5 bases; bases outside gene matches: 8. Germline CDR1 reads SGHTA; CDR2 reads FQGNSA. The CDR3 runs 14 residues. CDR3 residues: CASSRRDSIYGYTF. The CDR3 DNA is TGTGCCAGCAGCCGGAGGGACAGCATATATGGCTACACCTTC. Full variable domain (remainder filled in from reference TRBV7-2 and TRBJ1-2): GAGVSQSPSNKVTEKGKDVELRCDPISGHTALYWYRQSLGQGLEFLIYFQGNSAPDKSGLPSDRFSAERTGGSVSTLTIQRTQQEDSAVYLCASSRRDSIYGYTFGSGTRLTVV.

The chain recombines TRBV9 with TRBJ1-3; unclear D gene. The CDR3 is 14 residues long. Trimming removed 4 bases at V and 4 bases at J, with 12 bases between. Germline V gives CDR1 SGDLS, CDR2 YYNGEE. The CDR3 region is CASSSTALGNTIYF. The CDR3 DNA is TGTGCCAGCAGCTCTACCGCCTTGGGAAACACCATATATTTT.

The table lists this clone with a few counts. The chain carries TRBV20-1 and TRBJ2-3, with 9 nucleotides matching TRBD1. The CDR3 is 16 residues long. Germline lookup yields CDR1 DFQATT and CDR2 SNEGSKA (reference sequence). The ends lost 3 bases at V and 1 base at J; junction bases unmatched: 8. The CDR3 nucleotides are TGCAGTGCTAGTACAGGGGGCGGGATAGGCACAGATACGCAGTATTTT. This codes for CSASTGGGIGTDTQYF.

This clone came up many times. V gene TRBV7-9 combines with J gene TRBJ2-2; 8 nucleotides line up with TRBD2. With V trimmed by 5 bases and J by 4 bases, 12 bases remained unmatched. The length of the CDR3 is 17 residues. CDR1 and CDR2 (germline): SEHNR, FQNEAQ (reference sequence). The CDR3 here is CASSQWRGARGTGELFF. The CDR3 DNA is TGTGCCAGCAGCCAATGGCGGGGGGCGCGCGGCACCGGGGAGCTGTTTTTT.

The gene calls are TRBV3-1 (or the pseudogene TRBV3-2) and TRBJ1-3; TRBD1 agrees at 7 bases. CDR1 and CDR2 from the germline V gene are LGHDT and YNNKEL (reference sequence). This CDR3 has 16 residues. Losses at the gene ends were 3 bases for V and 0 bases for J; bases not matched to a gene: 5. The chain's CDR3 is CASSHQGQNSGNTIYF. The CDR3 DNA is TGTGCCAGCAGCCACCAGGGACAGAACTCTGGAAACACCATATATTTT.

This sequence joins TRBV6-5 and TRBJ2-3; 10 bases are a match to TRBD1. The CDR3 runs to 14 residues. Trimming took 8 bases from V and 5 from J; bases not matched to a gene: 7. CDR1 is MNHEY and CDR2 is SVGAGI in the germline V gene. The CDR3 region has the DNA TGTGCCAGCGAAGGGACAGGGGCGATAGATACGCAGTATTTT. Translated: CASEGTGAIDTQYF.

The chain has TRBV5-4 and TRBJ1-2, with 8 positions matching TRBD1. Germline CDR1 SGHNT, CDR2 YYREEE (reference sequence). The trim removed 4 bases at V and 2 bases at J, leaving 4 bases unmatched. The length of the CDR3 is 14 residues. Written as DNA, the CDR3 is TGTGCCAGCAGCCCCGACAGGGGAAACTATGGCTACACCTTC. Its translation: CASSPDRGNYGYTF.

The CDR3 region has the DNA TGTGCCAGTAGTCGGGCGGGCTATCAGCCCCAGCATTTT. This encodes CASSRAGYQPQHF. J is TRBJ1-5 and V is TRBV19; D gene uncertain. The CDR3 has 13 amino acids. V shed 5 bases and J shed 5 bases, with 10 bases lying between them. Germline-derived CDR1 and CDR2 are LNHDA and SQIVND (reference sequence).

J is TRBJ1-2 and V is TRBV28, with D perhaps TRBD1 (5 bases). This CDR3 spans 15 amino acids. Germline V lookup: CDR1 MDHEN, CDR2 SYDVKM. V lost 5 bases, J lost 8 bases, and 21 bases lay in between. The CDR3 region is CASSGSSVGGTGYTF. CDR3 nucleotide sequence: TGTGCCAGCAGTGGGTCCTCGGTGGGAGGGACCGGCTACACCTTC.

V usage is TRBV10-3 and J usage is TRBJ2-2; a possible D gene is TRBD1 (5 bases). The CDR3 sequence is 15 residues long. Looked up from germline, CDR1 is ENHRY and CDR2 is SYGVKD. V lost 6 bases and J lost 0, with 11 bases in between. CDR3 protein: CAIRQGLANTGELFF. In DNA, the CDR3 is TGTGCCATCAGGCAGGGCCTCGCGAACACCGGGGAGCTGTTTTTT.

The chain recombines TRBV7-2 with TRBJ1-1, with D unresolved. V was cut by 2 bases and J by 0 bases, with 16 bases left in between. The germline gives CDR1 SGHTA, CDR2 FQGNSA. The CDR3 consists of 17 residues. CDR3: CASSLNYVGRVNTEAFF. CDR3 DNA sequence: TGTGCCAGCAGCTTAAATTATGTAGGCAGAGTGAACACTGAAGCTTTCTTT.

The J gene is TRBJ1-1, the V gene TRBV7-2; weak D call: TRBD1 (5 bases). CDR3 length: 13 amino acids. Trimming left V 4 bases short and J 2 bases short, with 8 bases between. Germline CDR1 is SGHTA and CDR2 is FQGNSA. CDR3 nucleotide sequence: TGTGCCAGCAGCTCGACAGTTAACACTGAAGCTTTCTTT. It specifies CASSSTVNTEAFF.

This clone was seen only once. The chain couples TRBV7-2 to TRBJ2-1; D is uncertain. Germline CDR1 and CDR2: SGHTA and FQGNSA. This CDR3 is built from 13 residues. The V and J ends lost 0 bases and 5 bases respectively, with 5 bases between them. CDR3 protein: CASSLAHDNEQFF. DNA for the CDR3: TGTGCCAGCAGCTTAGCGCATGACAATGAGCAGTTCTTC.

The chain uses TRBV11-2 and TRBJ2-5, with D unclear. Germline values: CDR1 SGHAT, CDR2 FQNNGV. Trimming removed 5 bases from V and 4 bases from J, with 14 bases in between. The CDR3 totals 14 residues. DNA for the CDR3: TGTGCCAGCAGCCCCCGGGTTACCCGAGAGACCCAGTACTTC. The encoded protein is CASSPRVTRETQYF.

The V and J genes are TRBV5-6 and TRBJ2-1; D perhaps matches TRBD2 (7 bases). V lost 2 bases and J lost 4, with 19 bases in between. The CDR3 loop spans 17 amino acids. The germline gives CDR1 SGHDT, CDR2 YYEEEE. CDR3 sequence: CASSFLQRGGPYNEQFF. The CDR3 coding sequence is TGTGCCAGCAGCTTTTTACAGAGGGGGGGTCCTTACAATGAGCAGTTCTTC.

CDR3 region: CASGLTGGLPETQYF. The CDR3 DNA reads TGTGCCAGCGGTCTCACGGGGGGGTTGCCAGAGACCCAGTACTTC. V gene TRBV7-2 combines with J gene TRBJ2-5; 8 positions match TRBD2. The length of the CDR3 is 15 residues. V gave up 8 bases and J gave up 4 bases; unmatched junction bases: 12. CDR1 is SGHTA and CDR2 is FQGNSA in the germline V gene.

V usage is TRBV3-1 (or the pseudogene TRBV3-2) and J usage is TRBJ1-5; the match to TRBD1 covers 8 bases. The germline V gene encodes CDR1 LGHDT and CDR2 YNNKEL (reference sequence). V trimming: 1 base; J trimming: 7 bases; junction bases outside the gene matches: 6. This CDR3 has 15 amino acids. The CDR3 reads CASSQGTGLVQPQHF. The DNA of the CDR3 is TGTGCCAGCAGCCAAGGGACAGGGCTCGTACAGCCCCAGCATTTT.

This chain uses TRBV6-5 with TRBJ2-2, with D tentatively TRBD1 (6 bases). The V gene's germline CDR1 is MNHEY and CDR2 SVGAGI. The CDR3 runs 15 residues. Trimming removed 5 bases from V and 4 bases from J, with 14 bases in between. CDR3 region: CASSRTGHFTGELFF. CDR3 nucleotide sequence: TGTGCCAGCAGTCGCACGGGACACTTCACCGGGGAGCTGTTTTTT.

In the case of this clone: At one end the junction does not follow the germline gene, possibly because of a read error. The V and J genes are TRBV7-7 and TRBJ2-3; the D gene is possibly TRBD2 (6 bases). CDR3 length equals 16 residues. CDR1 and CDR2 (germline): SSHAT, FNYEAQ (reference sequence). In DNA form, the CDR3 reads TGTGCTAGCAGCTTAGGTCCCCCGGGGGGCACAGATACGCAGTATTTT. Translating gives CASSLGPPGGTDTQYF.

This rearrangement joins TRBV19 to TRBJ1-2, with 7 bases lining up with TRBD1. Trimming removed 3 bases from V and 6 bases from J; junction bases left unmatched: 7. Germline CDR1 and CDR2: LNHDA and SQIVND (reference sequence). This CDR3 is built from 14 residues. CDR3 amino acids: CASSIMDRGHGYTF. For the CDR3, the DNA is TGTGCCAGTAGTATCATGGATAGGGGGCATGGCTACACCTTC.

The chain is built from TRBV5-1 and TRBJ1-2, with 8 bases aligning to TRBD1. CDR1 is SGHRS and CDR2 is YFSETQ in the germline V gene. V was clipped by 0 bases and J by 7 bases; unmatched bases: 8. This CDR3 is 15 amino acids long. CDR3 region: CASSLVLQGATGYTF. The CDR3 DNA sequence: TGCGCCAGCAGCTTGGTGCTTCAGGGGGCGACTGGCTACACCTTC. Full variable domain (missing parts from reference TRBV5-1 and TRBJ1-2): KAGVTQTPRYLIKTRGQQVTLSCSPISGHRSVSWYQQTPGQGLQFLFEYFSETQRNKGNFPGRFSGRQFSNSRSEMNVSTLELGDSALYLCASSLVLQGATGYTFGSGTRLTVV.